This TCR beta chain was identified in a study of CD8+ T cells in alopecia areata. Whole-study results and caveats: Tofacitinib significantly decreased scalp clonality and expanded CD8+ clones among top 100.

Germline V gene sequence: CDR1 LGHNA, CDR2 YSLEER. CDR3 size: 12 residues. Trimming took off 5 bases at V and 1 base at J, with 3 bases between the two ends. RNA extraction was followed by reverse transcription into cDNA, which acted as the sequencing template. TCRdb keeps only in-frame clones here, not all; method: immunoSEQ multiplex PCR. This sample has 200,000 or so clones, with 58% found just once. Turning to this clone: Its antigen is not known.

Treatment specified: oral pan-JAK inhibitor, 5-10 mg twice daily. This clonotype originated in a human donor with alopecia areata. The J gene is TRBJ2-1, the V gene TRBV4-3; D unclear. This sample comprised CD4+ T cells sorted from blood, obtained at week 24, from a patient treated with tofacitinib. CDR3 nucleotide sequence: TGCGCCAGCAGCTTGTCCTACAATGAGCAGTTCTTC. Translating it yields CASSLSYNEQFF.